A selection of T cell receptor beta chains follows, all from one sample in a study of early stage breast cancer tumors. The data were produced by immunoSEQ multiplex PCR, yet TCRdb's version contains in-frame clones alone and is incomplete. The sample holds about 36,000 clones, approximately 74% seen once. The sequenced sample was blood. The receptors were gathered from a person in their 60s with breast cancer. The CDR3 runs from the conserved cysteine through the conserved F or W. Fields, in order: V gene, CDR3 length, clone size, J gene, D gene, CDR3 DNA, CDR3 protein. A D gene is named only where the DNA matches it firmly. Some rows have no size entry. The others give once, few or many, or a class for an expanded clone.

v_call: TRBV25-1; cdr3_length: 13; clone_size: NA; j_call: TRBJ1-2; d_call: TRBD1; cdr3_nt: TGTGCCAGCAGGGGGACAGGGATTCGTGGCTACACCTTC; cdr3_aa: CASRGTGIRGYTF
v_call: TRBV10-3; cdr3_length: 15; clone_size: few; j_call: TRBJ1-2; d_call: NA; cdr3_nt: TGTGCCATCAGTGAGGGACCGACCACTAACTATGGCTACACCTTC; cdr3_aa: CAISEGPTTNYGYTF
v_call: TRBV9; cdr3_length: 16; clone_size: NA; j_call: TRBJ2-6; d_call: NA; cdr3_nt: TGTGCCAGCAGCGTAGGGCAGTTCTCTGGGGCCAACGTCCTGACTTTC; cdr3_aa: CASSVGQFSGANVLTF
v_call: TRBV5-1; cdr3_length: 14; clone_size: NA; j_call: TRBJ2-5; d_call: TRBD2; cdr3_nt: TGCGCCAGCAGCCCGGGGGGGTCAGAAGAGACCCAGTACTTC; cdr3_aa: CASSPGGSEETQYF
v_call: TRBV7-6; cdr3_length: 15; clone_size: NA; j_call: TRBJ2-7; d_call: NA; cdr3_nt: TGTGCCAGCAGCCCCAGCGTCAGGGCCTCCTACGAGCAGTACTTC; cdr3_aa: CASSPSVRASYEQYF
v_call: TRBV5-1; cdr3_length: 15; clone_size: NA; j_call: TRBJ1-2; d_call: NA; cdr3_nt: TGCGCCAGCAGCTTGGTACCCGGGGGGGGAATTGGCTACACCTTC; cdr3_aa: CASSLVPGGGIGYTF
v_call: TRBV4-1; cdr3_length: 17; clone_size: few; j_call: TRBJ1-1; d_call: TRBD1; cdr3_nt: TGCGCCAGCAGCCAAGATATAGGAGGGGGCCAAGGTACTGAAGCTTTCTTT; cdr3_aa: CASSQDIGGGQGTEAFF
v_call: TRBV5-4; cdr3_length: 14; clone_size: few; j_call: TRBJ2-7; d_call: TRBD1; cdr3_nt: TGTGCCAGCAGCACGGACAGGGGGCGATGGGAGCAGTACTTC; cdr3_aa: CASSTDRGRWEQYF
v_call: TRBV7-2; cdr3_length: 14; clone_size: NA; j_call: TRBJ1-1; d_call: NA; cdr3_nt: TGTGCCAGCAGCTTCAGTCGGGGCCCCGCTGAAGCTTTCTTT; cdr3_aa: CASSFSRGPAEAFF
v_call: TRBV6-5; cdr3_length: 14; clone_size: NA; j_call: TRBJ2-7; d_call: TRBD2; cdr3_nt: TGTGCCAGCAGTTACTCGGGGAGGGGTAACGAGCAGTACTTC; cdr3_aa: CASSYSGRGNEQYF
v_call: TRBV16; cdr3_length: 16; clone_size: once; j_call: TRBJ2-6; d_call: NA; cdr3_nt: TGTGCCAGCAGCCAGGACCAGGGGGGTCGAGCCAACGTCCTGACTTTC; cdr3_aa: CASSQDQGGRANVLTF
v_call: TRBV19; cdr3_length: 13; clone_size: NA; j_call: TRBJ2-7; d_call: NA; cdr3_nt: TGTGCCAGTAGTATGAGAGGGCTAGACGAGCAGTACTTC; cdr3_aa: CASSMRGLDEQYF
v_call: TRBV9; cdr3_length: 18; clone_size: NA; j_call: TRBJ2-1; d_call: TRBD2; cdr3_nt: TGTGCCAGCAGCATCCGGACTAGCGGGGGGTTTAATGAGAATGAGCAGTTCTTC; cdr3_aa: CASSIRTSGGFNENEQFF
v_call: TRBV10-3; cdr3_length: 13; clone_size: NA; j_call: TRBJ2-7; d_call: NA; cdr3_nt: TGTGCCATCAGGGGGAGGCTAGCAAGCGAGCAGTACTTC; cdr3_aa: CAIRGRLASEQYF
v_call: TRBV9; cdr3_length: 16; clone_size: NA; j_call: TRBJ2-3; d_call: TRBD2; cdr3_nt: TGTGCCAGCAGCGTAGATGTGGGGGGGGGCACAGATACGCAGTATTTT; cdr3_aa: CASSVDVGGGTDTQYF
v_call: TRBV27; cdr3_length: 17; clone_size: NA; j_call: TRBJ2-7; d_call: TRBD1; cdr3_nt: TGTGCCACCCACAGGTTGACAGGGGGCGCCAAGCCGCACGAGCAGTACTTC; cdr3_aa: CATHRLTGGAKPHEQYF
v_call: TRBV7-2; cdr3_length: 14; clone_size: NA; j_call: TRBJ2-7; d_call: TRBD1; cdr3_nt: TGTGCCAGCAGCTCCGGGACAGGGGCTTACGAGCAGTACTTC; cdr3_aa: CASSSGTGAYEQYF
v_call: TRBV7-9; cdr3_length: 13; clone_size: NA; j_call: TRBJ1-2; d_call: TRBD1; cdr3_nt: TGTGCCAGCAGCCCCGGGACAGGGAGTGGCTACACCTTC; cdr3_aa: CASSPGTGSGYTF
v_call: TRBV28; cdr3_length: 14; clone_size: NA; j_call: TRBJ1-1; d_call: TRBD1; cdr3_nt: TGTGCCAGTACCCATGGTGGCAGGGGGCCTGAAGCTTTCTTT; cdr3_aa: CASTHGGRGPEAFF
v_call: TRBV28; cdr3_length: 13; clone_size: few; j_call: TRBJ2-5; d_call: NA; cdr3_nt: TGTGCCAGCGGCCAGGGGGGCGCGGAGACCCAGTACTTC; cdr3_aa: CASGQGGAETQYF
v_call: TRBV5-6; cdr3_length: 16; clone_size: NA; j_call: TRBJ2-7; d_call: TRBD2; cdr3_nt: TGTGCCAGCAGCCCCGGGACTAGCGGGGCCTCCTACGAGCAGTACTTC; cdr3_aa: CASSPGTSGASYEQYF
v_call: TRBV4-1; cdr3_length: 11; clone_size: NA; j_call: TRBJ2-2; d_call: NA; cdr3_nt: TGCGCCAGCAGCCAAGGTGGGGAGCTGTTTTTT; cdr3_aa: CASSQGGELFF
v_call: TRBV18; cdr3_length: 17; clone_size: NA; j_call: TRBJ2-2; d_call: NA; cdr3_nt: TGTGCCAGCTCACCACGGGGGTCACTGCCCCCGTCCGGGGAGCTGTTTTTT; cdr3_aa: CASSPRGSLPPSGELFF
v_call: TRBV19; cdr3_length: 15; clone_size: NA; j_call: TRBJ1-5; d_call: TRBD1; cdr3_nt: TGTGCCAGTAGTATTGACGGGACAGGCCTATCTGCCGAGCATTTT; cdr3_aa: CASSIDGTGLSAEHF
v_call: TRBV1; cdr3_length: 13; clone_size: NA; j_call: TRBJ1-2; d_call: NA; cdr3_nt: TGCACCAGCAGCCCTTGGATCTGTGGTGGCTACACCTTC; cdr3_aa: CTSSPWICGGYTF
v_call: TRBV27; cdr3_length: 18; clone_size: NA; j_call: TRBJ1-5; d_call: NA; cdr3_nt: TGTGCCAGCAGTGTCCGCCCGGCAGGGCCCGATAGCAATCAGCCCCAGCATTTT; cdr3_aa: CASSVRPAGPDSNQPQHF
v_call: TRBV9; cdr3_length: 16; clone_size: NA; j_call: TRBJ2-2; d_call: NA; cdr3_nt: TGTGCCAGCAGCGTAGACTACAGCCCGAACACCGGGGAGCTGTTTTTT; cdr3_aa: CASSVDYSPNTGELFF
v_call: TRBV7-6; cdr3_length: 14; clone_size: NA; j_call: TRBJ1-2; d_call: TRBD1; cdr3_nt: TGTGCCAGCAGCCCTGGACAGGCAGTGGGTGGCTACACCTTC; cdr3_aa: CASSPGQAVGGYTF
v_call: TRBV30; cdr3_length: 17; clone_size: NA; j_call: TRBJ1-2; d_call: NA; cdr3_nt: TGTGCCTGGAGTGCCCCCCGGCTGGAGGCAGCTAACTATGGCTACACCTTC; cdr3_aa: CAWSAPRLEAANYGYTF
v_call: TRBV18; cdr3_length: 13; clone_size: NA; j_call: TRBJ2-7; d_call: NA; cdr3_nt: TGTGCCAGCTCACGAGACAGTTCCTACGAGCAGTACTTC; cdr3_aa: CASSRDSSYEQYF
v_call: TRBV2; cdr3_length: 16; clone_size: NA; j_call: TRBJ1-5; d_call: NA; cdr3_nt: TGTGCCAGCAGTGAACTAAGGGCGGGGCGAGGGCAGCCCCAGCATTTT; cdr3_aa: CASSELRAGRGQPQHF
v_call: TRBV19; cdr3_length: 15; clone_size: NA; j_call: TRBJ2-2; d_call: NA; cdr3_nt: TGTGCCAGTAGCCCGAGCAGGGGAGGCACCGGGAAGCTGTTTTTT; cdr3_aa: CASSPSRGGTGKLFF
v_call: TRBV2; cdr3_length: 16; clone_size: NA; j_call: TRBJ2-3; d_call: NA; cdr3_nt: TGTGCCAGCAGTGAAATGGGGGCTCTACTGGGAGATACGCAGTATTTT; cdr3_aa: CASSEMGALLGDTQYF
v_call: TRBV28; cdr3_length: 13; clone_size: NA; j_call: TRBJ1-5; d_call: NA; cdr3_nt: TGTGCCAGCAGGCCGGGCGGGGGGCAGCCCCAGCATTTT; cdr3_aa: CASRPGGGQPQHF
v_call: TRBV7-9; cdr3_length: 12; clone_size: NA; j_call: TRBJ2-3; d_call: NA; cdr3_nt: TGTGCCAGCAGCTTAGTGGGCGATACGCAGTATTTT; cdr3_aa: CASSLVGDTQYF
v_call: TRBV14; cdr3_length: 11; clone_size: NA; j_call: TRBJ2-1; d_call: NA; cdr3_nt: TGTGCCAGCAGCCTTAACAATGAGCAGTTCTTC; cdr3_aa: CASSLNNEQFF
v_call: TRBV6-6; cdr3_length: 14; clone_size: NA; j_call: TRBJ1-2; d_call: TRBD1; cdr3_nt: TGTGCCAGCAGAAGGGACCTCAGGGGGTATGGCTACACCTTC; cdr3_aa: CASRRDLRGYGYTF
v_call: TRBV2; cdr3_length: 12; clone_size: NA; j_call: TRBJ1-1; d_call: NA; cdr3_nt: TGTGCCACAGTGGGAGTCGACACTGAAGCTTTCTTT; cdr3_aa: CATVGVDTEAFF
v_call: TRBV9; cdr3_length: 14; clone_size: NA; j_call: TRBJ1-4; d_call: NA; cdr3_nt: TGTGCCAGCAGCGTCTCGGCCCAGTCCGAAAAACTGTTTTTT; cdr3_aa: CASSVSAQSEKLFF
v_call: TRBV5-4; cdr3_length: 17; clone_size: NA; j_call: TRBJ2-1; d_call: NA; cdr3_nt: TGTGCCAGCAGCCCCACCCCGAGCGCAATTCAACTCAATGAGCAGTTCTTC; cdr3_aa: CASSPTPSAIQLNEQFF
v_call: TRBV5-1; cdr3_length: 16; clone_size: NA; j_call: TRBJ2-7; d_call: NA; cdr3_nt: TGCGCCAGCAGCACCAAACAGGGACCCCTTTCCTACGAGCAGTACTTC; cdr3_aa: CASSTKQGPLSYEQYF
v_call: TRBV7-8; cdr3_length: 14; clone_size: once; j_call: TRBJ1-1; d_call: TRBD1; cdr3_nt: TGTGCCAGCAGCTGGGGACAGATTACTTCTGAAGCTTTCTTT; cdr3_aa: CASSWGQITSEAFF
v_call: TRBV27; cdr3_length: 15; clone_size: NA; j_call: TRBJ1-1; d_call: NA; cdr3_nt: TGTGCCAGCAGCTCGCCGGCCCGCATGGGCACTGAAGCTTTCTTT; cdr3_aa: CASSSPARMGTEAFF
v_call: TRBV6-5; cdr3_length: 15; clone_size: NA; j_call: TRBJ1-2; d_call: NA; cdr3_nt: TGTGCCAGCAGTTTTTGGACAGTAGGAATGGGAGGCTACACCTTC; cdr3_aa: CASSFWTVGMGGYTF
v_call: TRBV18; cdr3_length: 13; clone_size: NA; j_call: TRBJ2-7; d_call: TRBD1; cdr3_nt: TGTGCCAGCTCCCAGGGACAGTACTACGAGCAGTACTTC; cdr3_aa: CASSQGQYYEQYF
v_call: TRBV6-6; cdr3_length: 14; clone_size: NA; j_call: TRBJ1-2; d_call: NA; cdr3_nt: TGTGCCAGCAGTTACTCGGGGCGGGGCTATGGCTACACCTTC; cdr3_aa: CASSYSGRGYGYTF
v_call: TRBV27; cdr3_length: 14; clone_size: few; j_call: TRBJ1-2; d_call: NA; cdr3_nt: TGTGCCAGCAGCCCAGAGGGGCCCCGCTATGGCTACACCTTC; cdr3_aa: CASSPEGPRYGYTF
v_call: TRBV7-6; cdr3_length: 12; clone_size: few; j_call: TRBJ1-4; d_call: NA; cdr3_nt: TGTGCCAGCAGCTTAAACGGTGAAAAACTGTTTTTT; cdr3_aa: CASSLNGEKLFF
v_call: TRBV19; cdr3_length: 14; clone_size: NA; j_call: TRBJ1-5; d_call: TRBD1; cdr3_nt: TGTGCCAGTAGTGGGACAGGGGACAATCAGCCCCAGCATTTT; cdr3_aa: CASSGTGDNQPQHF
v_call: TRBV7-2; cdr3_length: 15; clone_size: NA; j_call: TRBJ2-5; d_call: TRBD1; cdr3_nt: TGTGCCAGCAACCCTCTCGGGACAGCGGAAGAGACCCAGTACTTC; cdr3_aa: CASNPLGTAEETQYF
v_call: TRBV21-1; cdr3_length: 14; clone_size: NA; j_call: TRBJ2-7; d_call: NA; cdr3_nt: TGTGCCAGCAGCATCCAAGGATTATGGTACGAGCAGTACTTC; cdr3_aa: CASSIQGLWYEQYF
v_call: TRBV19; cdr3_length: 15; clone_size: NA; j_call: TRBJ1-5; d_call: NA; cdr3_nt: TGTGCCAGTAGTATTTCCAGTATCGGAATTACGCCCCAGCATTTT; cdr3_aa: CASSISSIGITPQHF
v_call: TRBV5-1; cdr3_length: 13; clone_size: NA; j_call: TRBJ1-1; d_call: NA; cdr3_nt: TGCGCCAGCAGCCCCGACGGGAACACTGAAGCTTTCTTT; cdr3_aa: CASSPDGNTEAFF
v_call: TRBV7-9; cdr3_length: 14; clone_size: NA; j_call: TRBJ2-2; d_call: NA; cdr3_nt: TGTGCCAGCAGCTTAACCACGAACACCGGGGAGCTGTTTTTT; cdr3_aa: CASSLTTNTGELFF
v_call: TRBV4-1; cdr3_length: 14; clone_size: once; j_call: TRBJ2-7; d_call: NA; cdr3_nt: TGCGCCAGCAGCCAAGGTAGTACGGGCTACGAGCAGTACTTC; cdr3_aa: CASSQGSTGYEQYF
v_call: TRBV6-1; cdr3_length: 14; clone_size: NA; j_call: TRBJ2-1; d_call: NA; cdr3_nt: TGTGCCAGCAGTGAGAGGATGGCGGGCAATGAGCAGTTCTTC; cdr3_aa: CASSERMAGNEQFF
v_call: TRBV4-1; cdr3_length: 14; clone_size: NA; j_call: TRBJ1-1; d_call: NA; cdr3_nt: TGCGCCAGCAGCCCTCCCCCCGGGGTAACTGAAGCTTTCTTT; cdr3_aa: CASSPPPGVTEAFF
v_call: TRBV28; cdr3_length: 15; clone_size: NA; j_call: TRBJ2-7; d_call: TRBD1; cdr3_nt: TGTGCCAGCAGGACCGCCGGGACAGGGTCGGGGGAGCAGTACTTC; cdr3_aa: CASRTAGTGSGEQYF
v_call: TRBV2; cdr3_length: 18; clone_size: once; j_call: TRBJ1-5; d_call: NA; cdr3_nt: TGTGCCAGCGTTCCGGGGTTCATGAAAAATTATAGCAATCAGCCCCAGCATTTT; cdr3_aa: CASVPGFMKNYSNQPQHF